This T cell receptor beta chain appears in the sequencing data of a study of lymphopenia after photon versus proton radiotherapy. This CDR3 has 13 residues. Germline CDR1 is MNHEY and CDR2 is SMNVEV (reference sequence). The V and J ends lost 6 bases and 4 bases respectively, with 12 bases between them. A remark on this clone: The target antigen is unknown.

The study's findings and limits: After lymphocyte nadir, photon-treated repertoires showed oligoclonal expansion, especially CD8+ Temra. Proton therapy kept repertoires fairly stable, unlike photons, which gained effector/memory cells. Survival link was tested only in deceased patients; proton benefit remains a possibility.

TCRdb keeps only in-frame clones here, not all; method: immunoSEQ multiplex PCR. The data contain tens of thousands of clones, around nine tenths of them seen just once; the ten biggest clones take up roughly 44%. The chain carries TRBV27 and TRBJ1-2; D perhaps matches TRBD1 (5 bases). The sequence was collected from a woman aged 55-70 years with cholangiocarcinoma. Some clones in this sample may be carry-over from other donors' samples. The specimen was peripheral blood, collected from a patient treated with proton-based radiotherapy. The CDR3 loop reads CASSMGTLYGYTF. CDR3 nucleotides: TGTGCCAGCAGCATGGGGACTCTCTATGGCTACACCTTC.